The T cell receptor beta chain under discussion was sequenced for a study of CD8+ T cells in alopecia areata. The sequencing template was cDNA reverse transcribed from extracted RNA. Produced via immunoSEQ multiplex PCR; TCRdb's table is partial and in-frame only. The repertoire holds some 170,000 clones, with less than 75% as singletons. V lost 6 bases, J lost 5 bases, and 8 bases lay in between. Germline V lookup: CDR1 DFQATT, CDR2 SNEGSKA (reference sequence). CDR3 size: 11 residues. This TCR came from a human donor with alopecia areata. This specimen was CD8+ T cells sorted from blood, taken at week 0. This chain joins TRBV20-1 and TRBJ2-1; no clear D gene. This CDR3 is CSALLNNEQFF. CDR3 coding DNA: TGCAGTGCCCTCTTAAACAATGAGCAGTTCTTC.